This T cell receptor beta chain originates from a study of T-cell memory formation after mild COVID-19 (dated by TCRdb to 2020 to 2023). Broadly, across the study: TCR sequence clusters from the two donors were found to be largely donor specific. The cohort was made up of two young adult volunteers, one female and one male, who were previously healthy. In two donors, T-cell clones that expanded and contracted after mild COVID-19 were tracked by sequencing TCRalpha and TCRbeta repertoires over time.

The study at large found these results: Contracting CD4+ clones appeared mostly in the CM and EM memory subsets, whereas CD8+ clones were enriched in EMRA. Some responding clones were detected in pre-infection memory, which suggested that pre-existing cross-reactive memory T cells had joined the SARS-CoV-2 response. Only a couple of mild cases were covered by the study, and larger cohorts that include severe cases with pre-infection samples were considered necessary. SARS-CoV-2 specificity was not confirmed for the second-wave clones peaking on day 37. From day 15 to 85, contracting clones showed balanced CD4/CD8 phenotypes, whereas a second wave of clones that expanded from day 15 to 37 leaned towards CD4+.

Ficoll-Paque density gradient centrifugation was the method used to isolate PBMCs. Sequenced on an Illumina NovaSeq 6000. cDNA libraries for TCRalpha and TCRbeta were prepared by 5'RACE using constant-segment primers, with sample barcodes and unique molecular identifiers added. Trizol reagent was used to extract RNA from every sample. Libraries were amplified in two PCR steps, with a second sample barcode and Illumina TruSeq adapters added in the second step. The libraries were sequenced on an Illumina NovaSeq using 2 x 150 bp paired-end reads. Per the original workflow: The reads were demultiplexed and collapsed into UMI-guided consensus sequences using migec v1.2.7. With mixcr v2.1.11, UMI consensuses were aligned to TRA and TRB V and J templates and assembled into clonotypes. Clonotypes were classified as expanded or contracted when called significant by both edgeR and NoisET, with noise models trained on biological replicates. edgeR calls used a false discovery rate-adjusted p below 0.01 and a log2 fold-change threshold of 1. PCA with hierarchical clustering of max-normalized trajectories of the 1000 most abundant clonotypes was used as exploratory dynamics analysis. Each responding clone was given a CD4 or CD8 phenotype based on the CD4+ and CD8+ repertoires, which had been sequenced separately. Starting from the raw public reads, TCRdb applied fastp trimming at Q25, assembled clones with MiXCR and retained in-frame beta chains. Rows with one shared CDR3 protein collapse into an entry with the most common genes and DNA. Here the V and J calls rest on TCRdb's processing, not on the authors' analysis. This sample comprises over 150,000 distinct CDR3 sequences, over 20% of them detected only once. The ten most abundant clones make up 20% to 25% of the sample.

At the junction V is shortened by 1 base and J by 1 base, with 7 bases in between. CDR1 MGHRA and CDR2 YSYEKL are derived from the germline V gene. There are 14 amino acids in the CDR3, from cysteine to phenylalanine inclusive. Of the read, only the CDR3 DNA is kept; its 42 bases are in frame from base 1. As for this clonotype: Its antigen has not been determined. Per-base quality was not reported, and no clone a single base away is much larger than it.

The receptor was isolated from an adult woman who had mild COVID-19 (a few samples of this study predate the infection). The sample titles of this study are shuffled in the database, so cell type and time point are left out; the donor was told from shared clones. The V and J segments used are TRBV4-1 and TRBJ1-1, with the D gene too uncertain to name. Sequencing was carried out using PBMCs or a T cell subset sorted from them (not recorded which). The DNA reads as follows: TGCGCCAGCAGCCAAGTGGGCAGGAACACTGAAGCTTTCTTT. The resulting protein is CASSQVGRNTEAFF.